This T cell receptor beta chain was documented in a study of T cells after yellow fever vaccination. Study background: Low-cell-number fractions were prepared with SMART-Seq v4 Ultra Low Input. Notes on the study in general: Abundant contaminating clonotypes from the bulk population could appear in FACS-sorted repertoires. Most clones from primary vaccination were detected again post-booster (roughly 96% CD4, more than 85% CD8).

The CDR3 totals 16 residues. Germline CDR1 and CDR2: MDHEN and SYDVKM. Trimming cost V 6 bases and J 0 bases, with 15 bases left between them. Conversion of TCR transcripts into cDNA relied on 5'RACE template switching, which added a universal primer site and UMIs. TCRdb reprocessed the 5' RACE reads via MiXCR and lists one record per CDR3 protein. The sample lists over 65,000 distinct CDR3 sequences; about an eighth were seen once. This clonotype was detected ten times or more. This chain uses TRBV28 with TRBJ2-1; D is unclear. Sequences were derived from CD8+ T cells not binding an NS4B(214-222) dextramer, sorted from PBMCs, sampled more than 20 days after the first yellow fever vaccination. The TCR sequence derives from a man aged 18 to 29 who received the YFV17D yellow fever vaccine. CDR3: CASSAPFASSYNEQFF. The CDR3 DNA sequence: TGTGCCAGCAGCGCGCCGTTTGCTTCCTCCTACAATGAGCAGTTCTTC.